A selection of T cell receptor beta chains follows, all from one sample in a study of blood T cell repertoires in COVID-19. Only in-frame clones appear in the TCRdb table, and some are missing; sequencing was by immunoSEQ multiplex PCR. The table has roughly 220,000 clones, around 89% seen once. Sequenced input: PBMCs or T cells enriched from blood (not recorded which). The receptors derive from a man between 25 and 39 years old who had been exposed to COVID-19. The CDR3 runs from the conserved cysteine through the conserved F or W. D genes are given only for firm matches. Rows give clone size only sometimes, using once, few, many, or a class for an expanded clone.

>18|NA|TRBV19|NA|TRBJ1-5
CASRGRVRGLNLDQPQHF
TGTGCCAGTCGGGGGAGGGTCCGGGGGTTAAATTTAGATCAGCCCCAGCATTTT
>13|NA|TRBV7-2|NA|TRBJ2-5
CASSLKGWETQYF
TGTGCCAGCAGCTTAAAGGGGTGGGAGACCCAGTACTTC
>15|TRBD1|TRBV2|NA|TRBJ1-1
CASSDGDRLNTEAFF
TGTGCCAGCAGCGACGGGGACAGATTGAACACTGAAGCTTTCTTT
>21|TRBD1|TRBV18|once|TRBJ1-3
CASSPRQRDREPKDSGNTIYF
TGTGCCAGCTCACCACGTCAGCGGGACAGGGAACCTAAGGACTCTGGAAACACCATATATTTT
>15|TRBD1|TRBV11-2|once|TRBJ1-4
CASSVYRGQGEKLFF
TGTGCCAGCAGCGTCTACAGGGGGCAAGGTGAAAAACTGTTTTTT
>17|TRBD1|TRBV4-1|NA|TRBJ2-2
CASSGTSTGALTGELFF
TGCGCCAGCTCCGGAACTTCGACAGGGGCACTCACCGGGGAGCTGTTTTTT
>14|NA|TRBV29-1|once|TRBJ2-5
CSVVSEPPQETQYF
TGCAGCGTCGTCAGCGAACCTCCTCAAGAGACCCAGTACTTC
>16|NA|TRBV3-1/TRBV3-2|NA|TRBJ1-6
CASSQEGAGAYSPLHF
TGTGCCAGCAGCCAAGAGGGGGCGGGGGCTTATTCACCCCTCCACTTT
>14|NA|TRBV18|NA|TRBJ1-6
CASSPTGFDSPLHF
TGTGCCAGCTCTCCGACGGGTTTTGATTCACCCCTCCACTTT
>15|TRBD1|TRBV4-1|NA|TRBJ1-5
CASSARDSKNQPQHF
TGCGCCAGCAGCGCCCGGGACAGTAAAAATCAGCCCCAGCATTTT